Listed here are 30 T cell receptor beta chains from one sample, sequenced in a study of control samples from healthy donors and cancer patients. Sequencing used immunoSEQ multiplex PCR; TCRdb keeps in-frame clones, though not all of them. The profile shows about 150,000 clones, around 92% of them singletons. Material for sequencing was blood. The receptor source for this set is a middle-aged woman in good health.

V usage is TRBV6-1 and J usage is TRBJ1-1; 7 bases are a match to TRBD1. After removal of 1 base from V and 4 bases from J, the junction contained 6 bases not matched to a gene. CDR3 length equals 15 residues. Germline CDR1 is MNHNS and CDR2 is SASEGT. CDR3 residues: CASSEGYRGGTEAFF. CDR3 coding DNA: TGTGCCAGCAGTGAAGGATACAGGGGAGGCACTGAAGCTTTCTTT.

The chain carries TRBV20-1 and TRBJ1-1, with D possibly TRBD1 on 6 matching bases. This CDR3 is 11 amino acids long. V lost 3 bases, J lost 9 bases, and 11 bases lay in between. Germline-derived CDR1 and CDR2 are DFQATT and SNEGSKA (reference sequence). The chain's CDR3 is CSARVGTKAFF. The CDR3 DNA follows: TGCAGTGCTAGGGTGGGGACAAAAGCTTTCTTT.

This chain joins TRBV24-1 and TRBJ2-1; 8 nucleotides line up with TRBD2. This CDR3 contains 13 residues. J lost 9 bases, V lost 3 bases, and 3 bases had no gene match. Per germline, CDR1 KGHDR and CDR2 SFDVKD. CDR3 in amino acids: CATSDAGGGEQFF. DNA of the CDR3: TGTGCCACCAGTGATGCGGGGGGCGGTGAGCAGTTCTTC.

J is TRBJ1-5 and V is TRBV2; TRBD1 matches at 7 bases. V shed 6 bases and J 5 bases; nucleotides not matched to a gene: 10. The CDR3 has 15 residues. The germline V gene encodes CDR1 SNHLY and CDR2 FYNNEI. The CDR3 region has the DNA TGTGCCAGCAGACCTCGGGACAGTGGTCATCAGCCCCAGCATTTT. Amino acid sequence: CASRPRDSGHQPQHF.

CDR3: CASSETVGELFF. The CDR3 bases are TGTGCCAGCAGTGAAACGGTAGGGGAGCTGTTTTTT. This chain joins TRBV6-1 and TRBJ2-2; D not certain. CDR3 length: 12 residues. V was shortened by 2 bases and J by 8 bases, with 6 bases between the two germline ends. Germline V gives CDR1 MNHNS, CDR2 SASEGT.

J is TRBJ1-6 and V is TRBV19; 11 positions agree with TRBD1. Germline-derived CDR1 and CDR2 are LNHDA and SQIVND (reference sequence). CDR3 size: 13 residues. V was pared by 11 bases and J by 8 bases, with 5 bases of the junction left unmatched. The CDR3 loop is CAGKGQGDSPLHF. The CDR3 DNA sequence: TGTGCCGGGAAGGGACAGGGGGATTCACCCCTCCACTTT.

Written as DNA, the CDR3 is TGTGCCAGCAGTCCGGCGGGGGGTATCATCTATGGCTACACCTTC. This gives the protein CASSPAGGIIYGYTF. This sequence joins TRBV27 and TRBJ1-2; a weak D match, TRBD1 (5 bases). Germline loops: CDR1 MNHEY, CDR2 SMNVEV (reference sequence). V was trimmed by 5 bases and J by 4 bases, leaving 17 bases between them. The CDR3 has 15 residues.

The chain uses TRBV5-4 and TRBJ2-5; 10 positions agree with TRBD2. CDR3 length equals 16 residues. The trim removed 1 base at V and 1 base at J, leaving 4 bases unmatched. The germline gives CDR1 SGHNT, CDR2 YYREEE (reference sequence). The CDR3 spells CASSLSKRGGQETQYF. CDR3 nucleotides: TGTGCCAGCAGCTTGTCTAAGCGGGGGGGCCAAGAGACCCAGTACTTC.

The V call is TRBV5-5, the J call TRBJ2-7; 8 bases fit TRBD1. This CDR3 spans 13 amino acids. The V and J ends lost 5 bases and 4 bases, in that order; junction bases with no gene match: 5. Germline loops: CDR1 SGHKS, CDR2 YYEKEE (reference sequence). The CDR3 reads CASSWDRLYEQYF. CDR3 DNA: TGTGCCAGCAGTTGGGACAGGCTGTACGAGCAGTACTTC.

The chain employs TRBV24-1 and TRBJ1-5, with 7 bases matching TRBD1. CDR1 and CDR2 from the germline V gene are KGHDR and SFDVKD. Trimming cost V 4 bases and J 2 bases; bases outside gene matches: 10. This CDR3 is 17 amino acids long. In nucleotides, the CDR3 is TGTGCCACCAGTGAATGTCCTCCCGGGACAGGCAATCAGCCCCAGCATTTT. The encoded protein is CATSECPPGTGNQPQHF.

The V call is TRBV18, the J call TRBJ2-3; D remains unclear. V shed 0 bases and J shed 0 bases, with 13 bases lying between them. CDR3 size: 17 residues. Germline V gene sequence: CDR1 KGHSH, CDR2 LQKENI. CDR3: CASSPPARITSTDTQYF. CDR3 sequence (DNA): TGTGCCAGCTCACCACCGGCCAGGATTACTAGCACAGATACGCAGTATTTT.

This clone was detected once. This chain connects TRBV7-5 to TRBJ2-7. TRBV7-5 is deemed a pseudogene. This CDR3 has 15 amino acids. The CDR3 sequence: CVRSSVPERVNEQYF. CDR3 nucleotide sequence: TGTGTCAGAAGCTCCGTTCCTGAAAGGGTTAACGAGCAGTACTTC.

The chain uses TRBV3-1 (or the pseudogene TRBV3-2) and TRBJ1-6; no clear D. Germline CDR1 is LGHDT and CDR2 is YNNKEL (reference sequence). Deletions cut 5 bases from V and 3 bases from J, with 11 bases between. The CDR3 covers 15 residues. CDR3 region: CASSSAGRYNSPLHF. CDR3 bases: TGTGCCAGCAGCTCAGCGGGCCGCTATAATTCACCCCTCCACTTT.

The genes are TRBV5-1 and TRBJ2-1; D is possibly TRBD2 (6 bases). Per the germline V gene, CDR1 is SGHRS and CDR2 is YFSETQ. This CDR3 region has 13 residues. The germline V and J ends were trimmed by 5 bases and 8 bases, with 14 bases remaining between them. The CDR3 loop is CASRDGEADEQFF. Written as DNA, the CDR3 is TGCGCCAGCAGGGACGGGGAGGCGGATGAGCAGTTCTTC.

This clone was recorded only once. This sequence joins TRBV6-5 and TRBJ2-7; 8 bases align to TRBD1. The CDR3 is 16 amino acids. J gave up 2 bases and V 3 bases, and 9 bases lay outside the gene matches. Germline values: CDR1 MNHEY, CDR2 SVGAGI. The CDR3 region is CASSYSGTGSTYEQYF. In DNA form, the CDR3 reads TGTGCCAGCAGTTATTCCGGGACAGGTTCCACCTACGAGCAGTACTTC.

This clone was picked up a small number of times. The J gene is TRBJ2-7, the V gene TRBV12-3 or TRBV12-4; D is unclear. V lost 1 base to trimming and J lost 1 base, with 2 bases between them. The CDR3 has 12 residues. This CDR3 is CASSLGSYEQYF. The CDR3 DNA reads as TGTGCCAGCAGTTTAGGGTCCTACGAGCAGTACTTC.

V and J are TRBV10-2 and TRBJ1-5; no clear D gene. Germline CDR1 is WSHSY and CDR2 is SAAADI. The CDR3 is made up of 20 amino acids. The V gene lost 4 bases and the J gene lost 2 bases, with 27 bases spanning the gap. CDR3 nucleotides: TGCGCCAGCAGTGTCTCTATGGTTTACACCGACCTTAACGGCAATCAGCCCCAGCATTTT. It yields the protein CASSVSMVYTDLNGNQPQHF.

This rearrangement joins TRBV9 to TRBJ2-2; tentatively, D is TRBD1 or TRBD2 (5 bases each). This CDR3 spans 15 amino acids. V was cut by 0 bases and J by 6 bases, with 12 bases left in between. Germline V gene data show CDR1 as SGDLS and CDR2 as YYNGEE. Written as DNA, the CDR3 is TGTGCCAGCAGCGTAGTCGAAAGGGGAGCCGGGGAGCTGTTTTTT. Translating gives CASSVVERGAGELFF.

This chain uses TRBV29-1 with TRBJ2-1; possibly TRBD1 or TRBD2 for D (5 bases each). Germline-derived CDR1 and CDR2 are SQVTM and ANQGSEA. This CDR3 comprises 15 residues. V shed 7 bases and J shed 5 bases, with 21 bases lying between them. This CDR3 is CSGGAGWGMDNEQFF. The DNA of the CDR3 is TGCAGCGGAGGGGCGGGTTGGGGAATGGACAATGAGCAGTTCTTC.

V is TRBV11-2 and J is TRBJ2-5, with TRBD2 matching 8 bases. The germline gives CDR1 SGHAT, CDR2 FQNNGV. V gave up 5 bases and J gave up 5 bases; unmatched junction bases: 13. The CDR3 extends over 16 amino acids. The CDR3 region has the DNA TGTGCCAGCAGCCAGACTAGCGCCTTCCTCATGGAGACCCAGTACTTC. Protein product: CASSQTSAFLMETQYF.

This chain joins TRBV10-3 and TRBJ1-1, with 7 bases that match TRBD1. The CDR3 sequence is 16 residues long. Germline V gene lookup returns CDR1 ENHRY and CDR2 SYGVKD. Unmatched junction bases numbered 9, after V lost 0 bases and J lost 5 bases. CDR3 DNA: TGTGCCATCAGTGAGTCGCCTGGACAGGCGAGTACTGAAGCTTTCTTT. It specifies CAISESPGQASTEAFF.

This clone has only one observation. The rearrangement uses TRBV9 and TRBJ2-2, with D perhaps TRBD2 (6 bases). Germline V CDR1 and CDR2: SGDLS, YYNGEE. Trimming stripped 2 bases from V and 6 bases from J, with 14 bases between. The CDR3 is 15 amino acids. The CDR3 protein is CASSVGLPSAGELFF. CDR3 coding DNA: TGTGCCAGCAGCGTCGGACTACCTTCGGCCGGGGAGCTGTTTTTT.

The chain employs TRBV2 and TRBJ1-1; TRBD1 is a possible D gene (6 bases). V lost 7 bases to trimming and J lost 5 bases, with 14 bases between them. CDR1 SNHLY and CDR2 FYNNEI come from the germline V gene. This CDR3 is 13 amino acids long. This CDR3 reads CASIEGGWTEAFF. CDR3 bases: TGTGCCAGCATCGAGGGGGGATGGACTGAAGCTTTCTTT.

The CDR3 spells CSARSRRAQHF. CDR3 DNA sequence: TGCAGTGCTAGATCTCGTAGGGCCCAGCATTTT. The chain links TRBV20-1 to TRBJ1-5; D is unclear. Germline V CDR1 and CDR2: DFQATT, SNEGSKA (reference sequence). CDR3 length: 11 amino acids. Between the trimmed V and J ends, which lost 2 bases and 11 bases, there was a span of 10 bases.

This chain connects TRBV19 to TRBJ2-4; D might be TRBD1 (5 bases). Looked up from germline, CDR1 is LNHDA and CDR2 is SQIVND (reference sequence). The CDR3 covers 15 residues. V was shortened by 3 bases and J by 9 bases, with 18 bases between the two germline ends. CDR3 in amino acids: CASSMGSGSKGIQYF. Here the CDR3 DNA reads TGTGCCAGTAGTATGGGTTCAGGGTCCAAGGGCATTCAGTACTTC.

This clone was recorded only once. V gene TRBV7-3 combines with J gene TRBJ2-3; TRBD2 aligns across 8 bases. This CDR3 has 14 amino acids. Germline CDR1 reads SGHTA; CDR2 reads FQGTGA. Unmatched junction bases numbered 5, after V lost 5 bases and J lost 4 bases. The CDR3 spells CASSLGTSSDTQYF. The CDR3 DNA sequence: TGTGCCAGCAGCCTCGGGACTAGTTCAGATACGCAGTATTTT. The variable domain in full, completed from reference TRBV7-3 and TRBJ2-3, reads GAGVSQTPSNKVTEKGKYVELRCDPISGHTALYWYRQSLGQGPEFLIYFQGTGAADDSGLPNDRFFAVRPEGSVSTLKIQRTERGDSAVYLCASSLGTSSDTQYFGPGTRLTVL.

V gene TRBV6-1 combines with J gene TRBJ1-1, with D hard to call. Germline V lookup: CDR1 MNHNS, CDR2 SASEGT. Trimming took off 2 bases at V and 6 bases at J, with 13 bases between the two ends. The CDR3 has 14 amino acids. The CDR3 region is CASSERQAGAEAFF. The DNA of the CDR3 is TGTGCCAGCAGTGAAAGGCAGGCCGGAGCTGAAGCTTTCTTT.

The chain couples TRBV30 to TRBJ1-5; perhaps TRBD1 as D (6 bases). Trimming removed 6 bases at V and 7 bases at J, with 10 bases between. This CDR3 has 11 amino acids. The germline gives CDR1 GTSNPN, CDR2 SVGIG (reference sequence). CDR3 coding DNA: TGTGCCTGTTCAGGGGACCAGCCCCAGCATTTT. Translating it yields CACSGDQPQHF.

The V and J genes are TRBV7-9 and TRBJ1-2; D is perhaps TRBD1 (6 bases). The V gene's germline CDR1 is SEHNR and CDR2 FQNEAQ (reference sequence). The CDR3 is 14 amino acids. V was cut by 5 bases and J by 8 bases, with 18 bases left in between. The CDR3 nucleotides are TGTGCCAGCAGCGGTACAGGGTTTTCGTACGGCTACACCTTC. Protein product: CASSGTGFSYGYTF. Looking up the rest from reference TRBV7-9 and TRBJ1-2 gives the full variable domain: DTGVSQNPRHKITKRGQNVTFRCDPISEHNRLYWYRQTLGQGPEFLTYFQNEAQLEKSRLLSDRFSAERPKGSFSTLEIQRTEQGDSAMYLCASSGTGFSYGYTFGSGTRLTVV.

This clone was picked up a small number of times. The chain uses TRBV7-6 and TRBJ2-7, with D possibly being TRBD1 or TRBD2 (5 bases each). Deletions cut 0 bases from V and 0 bases from J, with 15 bases between. Germline CDR1 reads SGHVS; CDR2 reads FNYEAQ. The CDR3 consists of 17 residues. The CDR3 sequence is CASSLAPGTPGSYEQYF. In DNA, the CDR3 is TGTGCCAGCAGCTTAGCGCCCGGGACCCCCGGCTCCTACGAGCAGTACTTC.